A single sample is the source of the 8 T cell receptor beta chains below, sequenced in a study of beta chain features in type 1 diabetes. Sequenced material consisted of expressed TCRB transcripts (all of the isolated RNA was reverse transcribed). Produced via immunoSEQ multiplex PCR; TCRdb's table is partial and in-frame only. The repertoire holds around 300,000 clones, with approximately 11% as singletons. The sample comprised naive CD4+ T cells from blood. Receptors were obtained from a woman in her twenties or thirties in good health.

This clone has only a few counts. Other DNA sequences of this sample code for an identical CDR3. The chain couples TRBV7-3 to TRBJ1-2; TRBD1 matches at 9 bases. The CDR3 runs 13 residues. V gave up 4 bases and J gave up 7 bases; unmatched junction bases: 4. From germline, CDR1 is SGHTA and CDR2 FQGTGA. The CDR3 is CASSSGDRAGYTF. The CDR3 DNA reads TGTGCCAGCAGCTCCGGGGACAGGGCTGGCTACACCTTC.

The chain couples TRBV18 to TRBJ2-6; D unclear. The V end was cut by 5 bases, the J end by 0 bases, with 5 bases between. This CDR3 is 14 amino acids long. From germline, CDR1 is KGHSH and CDR2 LQKENI. CDR3 protein: CASSTGSGANVLTF. CDR3 coding DNA: TGTGCCAGCTCAACGGGCTCTGGGGCCAACGTCCTGACTTTC. The whole variable domain, remainder taken from reference TRBV18 and TRBJ2-6, is NAGVMQNPRHLVRRRGQEARLRCSPMKGHSHVYWYRQLPEEGLKFMVYLQKENIIDESGMPKERFSAEFPKEGPSILRIQQVVRGDSAAYFCASSTGSGANVLTFGAGSRLTVL.

The chain links TRBV5-1 to TRBJ2-5; 7 bases line up with TRBD2. The germline V gene encodes CDR1 SGHRS and CDR2 YFSETQ. The CDR3 has 17 residues. V lost 4 bases and J lost 5; bases outside the gene matches: 17. Here the CDR3 reads CASSPRLAVDSWETQYF. CDR3 nucleotide sequence: TGCGCCAGCAGCCCGCGACTAGCCGTAGATTCCTGGGAGACCCAGTACTTC.

The CDR3 DNA sequence: TGTGCCAGTAGTATGAAGCGAGAGACCCAGTACTTC. This encodes CASSMKRETQYF. The chain has TRBV19 and TRBJ2-5; D is unresolved. This CDR3 has 12 amino acids. Germline V gene data show CDR1 as LNHDA and CDR2 as SQIVND (reference sequence). V shed 3 bases and J shed 4 bases, with 6 bases lying between them.

The gene calls are TRBV6-1 and TRBJ2-3; 7 bases are a match to TRBD1. With V trimmed by 11 bases and J by 4 bases, 12 bases remained unmatched. There are 14 residues in the CDR3. The germline V gene has CDR1 MNHNS and CDR2 SASEGT. The CDR3 nucleotides are TGTGCCTCAAGTCGACAGGGCGAGCCAGATACGCAGTATTTT. As protein: CASSRQGEPDTQYF.

J is TRBJ1-4 and V is TRBV30; D may be TRBD1 (5 bases). Between the trimmed V and J ends, which lost 7 bases and 0 bases, there was a span of 12 bases. Germline values: CDR1 GTSNPN, CDR2 SVGIG (reference sequence). The CDR3 is 14 amino acids. In nucleotides, the CDR3 is TGTGCCTCGGGTGGGGGGTCAACTAATGAAAAACTGTTTTTT. Translated, it gives CASGGGSTNEKLFF.

The chain employs TRBV7-2 and TRBJ2-7, with unresolved D. In germline, CDR1 is SGHTA, CDR2 FQGNSA. V was trimmed by 2 bases and J by 7 bases, leaving 12 bases between them. CDR3 size: 13 residues. The CDR3 loop reads CASSLSAVREQYF. The CDR3 region has the DNA TGTGCCAGCAGCTTAAGCGCAGTGAGGGAGCAGTACTTC.

The genes are TRBV9 and TRBJ2-1; TRBD2 aligns across 11 bases. Germline values: CDR1 SGDLS, CDR2 YYNGEE. With 5 bases clipped from V and 5 bases from J, the junction kept 6 bases outside the gene matches. This CDR3 contains 15 residues. CDR3: CASSLGLAGNNEQFF. As DNA, the CDR3 is TGTGCCAGCAGTTTAGGACTAGCGGGTAACAATGAGCAGTTCTTC.